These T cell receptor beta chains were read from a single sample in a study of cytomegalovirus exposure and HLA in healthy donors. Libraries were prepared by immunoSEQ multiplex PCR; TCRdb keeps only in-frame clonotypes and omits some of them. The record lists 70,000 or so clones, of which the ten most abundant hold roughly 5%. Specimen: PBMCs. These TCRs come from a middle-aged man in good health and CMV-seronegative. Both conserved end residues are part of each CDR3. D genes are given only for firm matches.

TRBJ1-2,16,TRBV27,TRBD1,TGTGCCAGCAGTTTGGGGACAGGGCCTTTGGCCTATGGCTACACCTTC,CASSLGTGPLAYGYTF
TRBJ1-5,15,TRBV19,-,TGTGCCAGTAGTATAGATATGGGCCGCAATCAGCCCCAGCATTTT,CASSIDMGRNQPQHF
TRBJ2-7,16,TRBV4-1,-,TGCGCCAGCAGCCAAGATCTGGTCAGAAGCGCCTACGAGCAGTGCTTC,CASSQDLVRSAYEQCF
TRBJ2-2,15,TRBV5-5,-,TGTGCCAGCAGCTCGGTTCGGGCGAACACCGGGGAGCTGTTTTTT,CASSSVRANTGELFF
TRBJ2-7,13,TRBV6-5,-,TGTGCCAGCAGTGACTTACTGCTTTACGAGCAGTACTTC,CASSDLLLYEQYF
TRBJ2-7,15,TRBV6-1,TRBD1,TGTGCCAGCAGTTCTCGACAGGGGGTATCCTACGAGCAGTACTTC,CASSSRQGVSYEQYF
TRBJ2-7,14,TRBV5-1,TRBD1,TGCGCCAGCAGCTCCTGGACAGGGGGCGGCGAGCAGTACTTC,CASSSWTGGGEQYF
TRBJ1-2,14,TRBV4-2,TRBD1,TGTGCCAGCAGCCAAGTACAGGGGAGGTATGGCTACACCTTC,CASSQVQGRYGYTF
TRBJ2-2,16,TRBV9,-,TGTGCCAGCAGCTATGAAAGCGGAGGGGAGACCGGGGAGCTGTTTTTT,CASSYESGGETGELFF
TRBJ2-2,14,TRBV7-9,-,TGTGCCAGCAGCCAGGGCATGAACACCGGGGAGCTGTTTTTT,CASSQGMNTGELFF
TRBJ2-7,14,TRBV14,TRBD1,TGTGCCAGCAGCCCGGGACAGTACTCCTACGAGCAGTACTTC,CASSPGQYSYEQYF
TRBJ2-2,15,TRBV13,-,TGTGCCAGCAGCCTCGGCTACCCTCAGGCCGGGGAGCTGTTTTTT,CASSLGYPQAGELFF
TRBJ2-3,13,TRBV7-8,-,TGTGCCAGCAGCTTGGGCAGCACAGATACGCAGTATTTT,CASSLGSTDTQYF
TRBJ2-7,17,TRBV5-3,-,TGTGCCAGAAGCTTGGGGTCGGGTGAGGACTCCGTCTACGAGCAGTACTTC,CARSLGSGEDSVYEQYF
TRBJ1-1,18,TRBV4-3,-,TGCGCCAGCAGCCAAGATCTGTTCAGGGCGATTAGTGGCACTGAAGCTTTCTTT,CASSQDLFRAISGTEAFF
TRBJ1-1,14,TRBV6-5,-,TGTGCCAGCTGCCTCTCCCAGGGGCTCACTGAAGCTTTCTTT,CASCLSQGLTEAFF